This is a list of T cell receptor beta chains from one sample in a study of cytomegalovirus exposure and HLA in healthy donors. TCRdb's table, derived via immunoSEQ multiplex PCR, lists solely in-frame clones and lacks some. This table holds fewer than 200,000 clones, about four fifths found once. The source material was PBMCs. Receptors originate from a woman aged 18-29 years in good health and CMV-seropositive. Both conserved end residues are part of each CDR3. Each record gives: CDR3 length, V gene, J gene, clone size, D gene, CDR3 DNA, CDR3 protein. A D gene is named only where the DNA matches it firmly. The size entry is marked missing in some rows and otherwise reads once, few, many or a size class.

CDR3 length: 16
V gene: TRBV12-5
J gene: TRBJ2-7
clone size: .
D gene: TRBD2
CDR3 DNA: TGTGCTAGTGGCACGGGGGGAGCACCTTTTGGCTACGAGCAGTACTTC
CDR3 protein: CASGTGGAPFGYEQYF

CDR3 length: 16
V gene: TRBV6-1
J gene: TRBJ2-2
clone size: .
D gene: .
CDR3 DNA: TGTGCCAGCAGTGAAGCGCCGGCAGGAACTACCGGGGAGCTGTTTTTT
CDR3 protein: CASSEAPAGTTGELFF

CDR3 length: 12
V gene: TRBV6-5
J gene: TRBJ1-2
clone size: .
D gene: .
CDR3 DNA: TGTGCCACTCGAGTCGGGAGCTATGGCTACACCTTC
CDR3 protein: CATRVGSYGYTF

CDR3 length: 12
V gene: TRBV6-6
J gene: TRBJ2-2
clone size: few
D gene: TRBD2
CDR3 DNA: TGTGCCAGCAGAGCGGGGACCGGGGAGCTGTTTTTT
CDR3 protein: CASRAGTGELFF

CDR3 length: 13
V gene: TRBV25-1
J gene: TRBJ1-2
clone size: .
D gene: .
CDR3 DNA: TGTGCCAGCAGCCATTTTGTTTTCTATGGCTACACCTTC
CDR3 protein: CASSHFVFYGYTF

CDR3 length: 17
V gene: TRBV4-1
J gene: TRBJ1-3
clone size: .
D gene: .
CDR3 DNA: TGCGCCAGCAGCCTCCTCGGGACTCCCAGCTCTGGAAACACCATATATTTT
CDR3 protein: CASSLLGTPSSGNTIYF

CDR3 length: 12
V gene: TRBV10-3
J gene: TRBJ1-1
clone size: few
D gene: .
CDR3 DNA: TGTGCCATCAGTGGGGGCAGCGCTGAAGCTTTCTTT
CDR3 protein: CAISGGSAEAFF

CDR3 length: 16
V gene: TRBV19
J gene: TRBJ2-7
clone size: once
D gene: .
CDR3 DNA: TGTGCCAGTAGTGGCACGCAGGCATCAAGCTCCTACGAGCAGTACTTC
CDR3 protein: CASSGTQASSSYEQYF

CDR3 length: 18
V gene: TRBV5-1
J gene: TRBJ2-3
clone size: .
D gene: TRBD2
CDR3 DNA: TGCGCCAGCAGCTTGGAGCCGACTAGCGGGGGGAGCACAGATACGCAGTATTTT
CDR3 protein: CASSLEPTSGGSTDTQYF

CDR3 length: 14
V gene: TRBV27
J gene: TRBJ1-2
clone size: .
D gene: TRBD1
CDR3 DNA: TGTGCCAGCAGTTTAAACAGGGGGATCAGTGGCTACACCTTC
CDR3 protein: CASSLNRGISGYTF

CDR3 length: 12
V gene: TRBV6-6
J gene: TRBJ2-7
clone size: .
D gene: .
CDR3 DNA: TGTGCCAGCAGTTTCGGGGAGTTCGAGCAGTACTTC
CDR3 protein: CASSFGEFEQYF

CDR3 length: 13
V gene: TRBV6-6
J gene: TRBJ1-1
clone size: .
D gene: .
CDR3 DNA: TGTGCCAGCAGCGGACAAATCTACACTGAAGCTTTCTTT
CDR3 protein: CASSGQIYTEAFF

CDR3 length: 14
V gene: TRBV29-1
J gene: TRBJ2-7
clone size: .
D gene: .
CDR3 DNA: TGCAGCGTAAGGAGGGTGGACGGGTCCTACGAGCAGTACTTC
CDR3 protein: CSVRRVDGSYEQYF

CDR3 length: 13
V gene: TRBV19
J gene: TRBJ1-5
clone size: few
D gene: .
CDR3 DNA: TGTGCCACCGGCGGGGGTGGCAATCAGCCCCAGCATTTT
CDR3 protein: CATGGGGNQPQHF

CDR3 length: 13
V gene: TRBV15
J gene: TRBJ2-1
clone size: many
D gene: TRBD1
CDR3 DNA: TGTGCCACCAGCGGGAGACAGGGCCATGAGCAGTTCTTC
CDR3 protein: CATSGRQGHEQFF

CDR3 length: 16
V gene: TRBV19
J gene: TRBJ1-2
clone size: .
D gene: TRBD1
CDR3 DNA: TGTGCCAGTAGTATAACGGACAGGGGAACTAACTATGGCTACACCTTC
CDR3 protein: CASSITDRGTNYGYTF

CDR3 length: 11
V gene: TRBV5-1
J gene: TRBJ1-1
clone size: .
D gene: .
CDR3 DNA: TGCGCCAGCAGTGGGCACACTGAAGCTTTCTTT
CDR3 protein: CASSGHTEAFF

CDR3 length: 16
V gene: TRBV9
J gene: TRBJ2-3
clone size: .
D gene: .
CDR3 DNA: TGTGCCAGCAGCGGCGGACTGGGGTTAGGGACAGATACGCAGTATTTT
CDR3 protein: CASSGGLGLGTDTQYF

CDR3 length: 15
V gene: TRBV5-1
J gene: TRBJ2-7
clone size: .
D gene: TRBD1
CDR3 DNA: TGCGCCAGCAGCACCGGACAGGCGCCTTATAACGAGCAGTACTTC
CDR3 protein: CASSTGQAPYNEQYF

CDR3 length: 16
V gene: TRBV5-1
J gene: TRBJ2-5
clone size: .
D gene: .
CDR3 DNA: TGCGCCAGCAGCTTCGTGGAGCTGTCGTCGGAGAAGACCCAGTACTTC
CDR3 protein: CASSFVELSSEKTQYF

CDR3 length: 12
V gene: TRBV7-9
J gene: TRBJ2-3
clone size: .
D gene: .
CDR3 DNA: TGTGCCAGCACCATAGAGGCAGATACGCAGTATTTT
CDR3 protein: CASTIEADTQYF

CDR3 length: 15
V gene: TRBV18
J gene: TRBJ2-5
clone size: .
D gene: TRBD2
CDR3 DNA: TGTGCCAGCTCACCACGAGACCCATGGGGGGGGACCCAGTACTTC
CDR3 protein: CASSPRDPWGGTQYF

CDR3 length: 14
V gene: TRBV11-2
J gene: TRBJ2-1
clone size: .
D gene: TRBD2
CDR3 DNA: TGTGCCAGCAGCGATAGCGGGGGGTTGGGTGAGCAGTTCTTC
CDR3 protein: CASSDSGGLGEQFF

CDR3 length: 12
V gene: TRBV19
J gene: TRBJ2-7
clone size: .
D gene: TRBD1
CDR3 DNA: TGTGCCAGCCGGGACAGGGCCTACGAGCAGTACTTC
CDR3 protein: CASRDRAYEQYF

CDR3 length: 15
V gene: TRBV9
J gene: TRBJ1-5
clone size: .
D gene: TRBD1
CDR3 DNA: TGTGCCAGCAGCAGACAGGGTCTGGGCAATCAGCCCCAGCATTTT
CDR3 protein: CASSRQGLGNQPQHF

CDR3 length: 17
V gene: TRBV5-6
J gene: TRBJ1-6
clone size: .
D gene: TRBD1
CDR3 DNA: TGTGCCAGCAGCAAAAACGGGGACAGGGGTTATAATTCACCCCTCCACTTT
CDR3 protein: CASSKNGDRGYNSPLHF

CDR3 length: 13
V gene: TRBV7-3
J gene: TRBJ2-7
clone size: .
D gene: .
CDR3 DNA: TGTGCCAGCAGCCTCGGCTTCCAGGGCGAGCAGTACTTC
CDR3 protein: CASSLGFQGEQYF

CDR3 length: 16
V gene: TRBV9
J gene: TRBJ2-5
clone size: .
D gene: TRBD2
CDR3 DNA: TGTGCCAGCAGCGTATCTAGCGGGGGAATCCAAGAGACCCAGTACTTC
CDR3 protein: CASSVSSGGIQETQYF

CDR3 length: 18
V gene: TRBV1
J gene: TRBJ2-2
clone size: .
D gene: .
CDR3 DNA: TGCACCAGCATGTACTTTGGGGGCCCCCCTTCAAACACCGGGGAGCTGTTTTTT
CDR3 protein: CTSMYFGGPPSNTGELFF

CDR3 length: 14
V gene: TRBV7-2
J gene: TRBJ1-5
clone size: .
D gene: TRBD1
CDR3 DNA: TGTGCCAGCAGCTCCGGACAGGGAGGTCAGCCCCAGCATTTT
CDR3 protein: CASSSGQGGQPQHF

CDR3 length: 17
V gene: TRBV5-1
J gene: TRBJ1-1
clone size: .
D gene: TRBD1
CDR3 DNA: TGCGCCAGCAGCGTGGGACAGGGGGCGAGTATGGGGTATGAAGCTTTCTTT
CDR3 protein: CASSVGQGASMGYEAFF

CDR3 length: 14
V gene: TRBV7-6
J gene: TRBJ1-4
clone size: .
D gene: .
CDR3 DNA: TGTGCCAGCAGCTTGCGTACAACTAATGAAAAACTGTTTTTT
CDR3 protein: CASSLRTTNEKLFF

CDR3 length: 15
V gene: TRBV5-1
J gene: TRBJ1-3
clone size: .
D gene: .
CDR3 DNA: TGCGCCAGCAGCCAAAACACGAACTCTGGAAACACCATATATTTT
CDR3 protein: CASSQNTNSGNTIYF

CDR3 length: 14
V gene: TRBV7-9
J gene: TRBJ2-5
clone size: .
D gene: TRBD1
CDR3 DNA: TGTGCCAGCAGCCCCCGGACAGGAGGAGAGACCCAGTACTTC
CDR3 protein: CASSPRTGGETQYF

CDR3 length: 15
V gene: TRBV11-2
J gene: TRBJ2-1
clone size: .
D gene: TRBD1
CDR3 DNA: TGTGCCAGCAGGGGGACAGGCGGGATCGGGAATGAGCAGTTCTTC
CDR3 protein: CASRGTGGIGNEQFF

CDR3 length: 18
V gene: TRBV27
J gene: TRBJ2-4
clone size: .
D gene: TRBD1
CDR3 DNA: TGTGCCAGCAGCCTATCGAGTGGGACAGGGCTAGCCAAAAACATTCAGTACTTC
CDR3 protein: CASSLSSGTGLAKNIQYF

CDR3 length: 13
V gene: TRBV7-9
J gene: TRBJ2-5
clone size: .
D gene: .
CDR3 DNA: TGTGCCAGCCTTGAGTCAGGCCGGGGGACCCAGTACTTC
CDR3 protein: CASLESGRGTQYF

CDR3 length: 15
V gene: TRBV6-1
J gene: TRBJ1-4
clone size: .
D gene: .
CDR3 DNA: TGTGCCAGCATGCAGGAGTTAGGGCAGGGGAGGGAACTGTTTTTT
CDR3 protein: CASMQELGQGRELFF

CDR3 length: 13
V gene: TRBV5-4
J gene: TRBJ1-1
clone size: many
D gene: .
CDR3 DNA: TGTGCCAGCAGCCTCCTAACCAACACTGAAGCTTTCTTT
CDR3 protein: CASSLLTNTEAFF

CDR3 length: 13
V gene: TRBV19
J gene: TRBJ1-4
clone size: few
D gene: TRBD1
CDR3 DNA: TGTGCCAGTGCGGACAGGGGAAGGGAAAAACTGTTTTTT
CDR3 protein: CASADRGREKLFF

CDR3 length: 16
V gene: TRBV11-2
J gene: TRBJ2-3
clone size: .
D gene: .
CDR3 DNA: TGTGCCAGCAGCCTTGGAGCCCCCACCACCACAGATACGCAGTATTTT
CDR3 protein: CASSLGAPTTTDTQYF

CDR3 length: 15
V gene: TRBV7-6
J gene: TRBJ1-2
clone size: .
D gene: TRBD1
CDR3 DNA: TGTGCCAGCAGCCCAGGGGGGACAGCGAACTATGGCTACACCTTC
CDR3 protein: CASSPGGTANYGYTF

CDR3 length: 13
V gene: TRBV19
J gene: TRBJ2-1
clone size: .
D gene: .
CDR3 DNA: TGTGCCAGTAGTATTCTGGGGGCACAGGAGCAGTTCTTC
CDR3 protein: CASSILGAQEQFF

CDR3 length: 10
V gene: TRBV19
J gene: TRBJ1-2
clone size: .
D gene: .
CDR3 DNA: TGTGCCAGTAATAGCTATGGCTACACCTTC
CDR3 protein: CASNSYGYTF

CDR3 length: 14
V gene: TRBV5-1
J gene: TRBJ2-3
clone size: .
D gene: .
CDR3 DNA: TGCGCCAGCAGATTTCAGGCAGGGGCAGATACGCAGTATTTT
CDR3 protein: CASRFQAGADTQYF

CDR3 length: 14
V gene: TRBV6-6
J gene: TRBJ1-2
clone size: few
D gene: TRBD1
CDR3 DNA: TGTGCCAGCAGCCACACGACAGGGGGCCGTGGCTACACCTTC
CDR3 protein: CASSHTTGGRGYTF

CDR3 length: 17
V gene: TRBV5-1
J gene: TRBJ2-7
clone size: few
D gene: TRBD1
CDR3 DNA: TGCGCCAGCAGCTTAGCTACGGGGACAGCAAGCTCCTACGAGCAGTACTTC
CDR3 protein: CASSLATGTASSYEQYF

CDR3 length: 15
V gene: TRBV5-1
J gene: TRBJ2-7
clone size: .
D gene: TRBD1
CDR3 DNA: TGCGCCAGCAGCCCGGCCGTGGGACAGGGGTACGAGCAGTACTTC
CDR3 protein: CASSPAVGQGYEQYF